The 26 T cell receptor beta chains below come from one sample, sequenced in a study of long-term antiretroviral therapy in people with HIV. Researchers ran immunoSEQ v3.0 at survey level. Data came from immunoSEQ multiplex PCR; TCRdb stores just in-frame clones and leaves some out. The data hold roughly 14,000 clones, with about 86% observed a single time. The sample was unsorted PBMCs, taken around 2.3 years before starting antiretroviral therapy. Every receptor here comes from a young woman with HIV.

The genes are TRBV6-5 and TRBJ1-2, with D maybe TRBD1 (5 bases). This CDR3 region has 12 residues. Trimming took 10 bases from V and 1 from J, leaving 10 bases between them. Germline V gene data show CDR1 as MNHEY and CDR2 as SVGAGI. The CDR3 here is CATRQRNYGYTF. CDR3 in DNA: TGTGCCACCAGACAGCGTAACTATGGCTACACCTTC.

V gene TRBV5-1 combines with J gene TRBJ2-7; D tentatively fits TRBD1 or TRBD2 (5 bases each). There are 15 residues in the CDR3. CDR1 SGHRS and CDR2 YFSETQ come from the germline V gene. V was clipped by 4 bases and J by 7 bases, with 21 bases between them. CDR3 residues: CASSPGTTTGEEQYF. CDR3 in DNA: TGCGCCAGCAGCCCCGGGACGACCACTGGAGAGGAGCAGTACTTC.

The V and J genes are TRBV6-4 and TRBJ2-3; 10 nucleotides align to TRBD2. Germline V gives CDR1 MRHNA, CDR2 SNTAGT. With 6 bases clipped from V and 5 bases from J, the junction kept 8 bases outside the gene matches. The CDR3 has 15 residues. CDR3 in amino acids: CASSLTSGSVDTQYF. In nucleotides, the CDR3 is TGTGCCAGCAGCCTGACTAGCGGGTCAGTAGATACGCAGTATTTT.

As DNA, the CDR3 is TGTGCCAGCAGTGAAGTACTATCCGGGACAGGAGATAGGGGCTACACCTTC. Its protein product is CASSEVLSGTGDRGYTF. The chain joins TRBV2 to TRBJ1-2; 8 positions agree with TRBD1. Germline V gene data show CDR1 as SNHLY and CDR2 as FYNNEI. CDR3 size: 17 residues. The V gene end was trimmed by 1 base and the J gene end by 8 bases; junction bases not matched to a gene: 15. Together with reference TRBV2 and TRBJ1-2, the CDR3 gives the full variable domain: EPEVTQTPSHQVTQMGQEVILRCVPISNHLYFYWYRQILGQKVEFLVSFYNNEISEKSEIFDDQFSVERPDGSNFTLKIRSTKLEDSAMYFCASSEVLSGTGDRGYTFGSGTRLTVV.

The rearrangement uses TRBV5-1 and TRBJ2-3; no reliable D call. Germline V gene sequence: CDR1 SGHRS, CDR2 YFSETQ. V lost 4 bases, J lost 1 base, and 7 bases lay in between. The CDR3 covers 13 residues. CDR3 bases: TGCGCCAGCAGCAGCCTCGGCACAGATACGCAGTATTTT. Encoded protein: CASSSLGTDTQYF.

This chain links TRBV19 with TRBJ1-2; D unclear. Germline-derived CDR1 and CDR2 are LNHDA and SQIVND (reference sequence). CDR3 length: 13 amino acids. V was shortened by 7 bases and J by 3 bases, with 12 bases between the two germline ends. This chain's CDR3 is CASTHIPDYGYTF. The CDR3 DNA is TGTGCCAGTACCCACATCCCGGACTATGGCTACACCTTC. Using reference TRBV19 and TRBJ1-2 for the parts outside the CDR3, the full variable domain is DGGITQSPKYLFRKEGQNVTLSCEQNLNHDAMYWYRQDPGQGLRLIYYSQIVNDFQKGDIAEGYSVSREKKESFPLTVTSAQKNPTAFYLCASTHIPDYGYTFGSGTRLTVV.

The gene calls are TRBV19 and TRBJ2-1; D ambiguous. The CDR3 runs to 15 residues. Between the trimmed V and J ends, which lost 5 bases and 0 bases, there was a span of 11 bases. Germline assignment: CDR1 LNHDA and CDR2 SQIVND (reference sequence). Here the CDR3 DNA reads TGTGCCAGTAGTCCTTCGACTGGCTCCTACAATGAGCAGTTCTTC. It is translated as CASSPSTGSYNEQFF.

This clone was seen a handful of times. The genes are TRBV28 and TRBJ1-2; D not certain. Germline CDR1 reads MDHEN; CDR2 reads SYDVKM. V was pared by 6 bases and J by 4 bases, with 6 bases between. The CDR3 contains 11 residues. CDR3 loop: CASSNTYGYTF. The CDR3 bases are TGTGCCAGCAGCAACACCTATGGCTACACCTTC.

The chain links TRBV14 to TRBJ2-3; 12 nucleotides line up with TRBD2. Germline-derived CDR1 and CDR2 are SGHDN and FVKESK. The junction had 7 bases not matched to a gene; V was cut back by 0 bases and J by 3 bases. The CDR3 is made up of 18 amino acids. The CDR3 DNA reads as TGTGCCAGCAGCCAAGATCCCCTAGCGGGGGGGTTGACAGATACGCAGTATTTT. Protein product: CASSQDPLAGGLTDTQYF.

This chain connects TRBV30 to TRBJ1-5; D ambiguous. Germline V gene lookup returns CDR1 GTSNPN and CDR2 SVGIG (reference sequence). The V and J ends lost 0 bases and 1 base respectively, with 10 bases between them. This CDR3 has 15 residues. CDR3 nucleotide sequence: TGTGCCTGGAGTGTGGACGCCGGGAGCAATCAGCCCCAGCATTTT. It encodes CAWSVDAGSNQPQHF.

CDR3: CASSLFAAGSEQDTQYF. The CDR3 bases are TGTGCCAGCAGCTTGTTCGCGGCAGGGAGTGAGCAAGATACGCAGTATTTT. The chain has TRBV5-8 and TRBJ2-3; possibly TRBD1 or TRBD2 for D (5 bases each). In germline, CDR1 is SGHTS, CDR2 YDEGEE. Trimming pared 1 base from V and 5 bases from J, leaving 20 bases between. The CDR3 is made up of 17 amino acids. The complete variable domain, with remaining parts taken from reference TRBV5-8 and TRBJ2-3, reads EAGVTQSPTHLIKTRGQQATLRCSPISGHTSVYWYQQALGLGLQFLLWYDEGEERNRGNFPPRFSGRQFPNYSSELNVNALELEDSALYLCASSLFAAGSEQDTQYFGPGTRLTVL.

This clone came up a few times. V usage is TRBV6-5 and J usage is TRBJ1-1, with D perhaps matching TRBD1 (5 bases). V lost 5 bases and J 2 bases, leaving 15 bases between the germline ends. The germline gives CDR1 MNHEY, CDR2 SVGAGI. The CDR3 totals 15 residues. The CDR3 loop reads CASSLGAGTNTEAFF. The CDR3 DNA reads TGTGCCAGCAGTCTCGGAGCCGGGACCAACACTGAAGCTTTCTTT.

CDR3 sequence (DNA): TGTGCCAGCAGCGCGGACAGGGCCTATAATTCACCCCTCCACTTT. Translating gives CASSADRAYNSPLHF. The chain joins TRBV9 to TRBJ1-6; 8 positions match TRBD1. CDR1 and CDR2 from the germline V gene are SGDLS and YYNGEE. This CDR3 is 15 amino acids long. Trimming at V came to 3 bases and at J to 2 bases, leaving 1 base not matched to a gene.

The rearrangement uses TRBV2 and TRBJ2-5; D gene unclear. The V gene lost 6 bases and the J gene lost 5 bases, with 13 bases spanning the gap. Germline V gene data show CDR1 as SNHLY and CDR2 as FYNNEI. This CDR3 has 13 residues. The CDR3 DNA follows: TGTGCCAGCAGCCCTCCCGGGCCCGAGACCCAGTACTTC. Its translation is CASSPPGPETQYF.

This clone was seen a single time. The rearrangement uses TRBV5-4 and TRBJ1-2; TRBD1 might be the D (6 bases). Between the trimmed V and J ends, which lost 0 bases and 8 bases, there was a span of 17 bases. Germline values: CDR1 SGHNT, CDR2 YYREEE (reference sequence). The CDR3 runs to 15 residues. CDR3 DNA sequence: TGTGCCAGCAGCTTGGCCGCAGGGGCAGGACGGGGCTACACCTTC. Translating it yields CASSLAAGAGRGYTF.

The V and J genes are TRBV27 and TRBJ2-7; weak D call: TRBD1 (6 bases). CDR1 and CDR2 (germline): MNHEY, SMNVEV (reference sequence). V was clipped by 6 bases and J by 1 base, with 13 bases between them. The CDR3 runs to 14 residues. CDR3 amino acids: CASRPVDRSYEQYF. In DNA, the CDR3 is TGTGCCAGCAGACCAGTAGACAGGTCCTACGAGCAGTACTTC.

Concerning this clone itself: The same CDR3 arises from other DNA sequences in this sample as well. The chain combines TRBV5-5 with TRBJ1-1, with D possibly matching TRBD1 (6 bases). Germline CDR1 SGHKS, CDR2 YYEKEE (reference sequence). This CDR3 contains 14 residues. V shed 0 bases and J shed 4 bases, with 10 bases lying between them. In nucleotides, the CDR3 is TGTGCCAGCAGCTTGGAAGGGGGAGGCACTGAAGCTTTCTTT. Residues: CASSLEGGGTEAFF.

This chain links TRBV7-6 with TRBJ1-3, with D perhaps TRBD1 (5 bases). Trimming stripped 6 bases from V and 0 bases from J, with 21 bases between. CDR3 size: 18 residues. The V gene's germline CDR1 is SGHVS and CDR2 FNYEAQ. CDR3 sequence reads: CASRSRAGWDHSGNTIYF. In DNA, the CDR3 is TGTGCCAGCAGATCGCGGGCAGGGTGGGACCACTCTGGAAACACCATATATTTT.

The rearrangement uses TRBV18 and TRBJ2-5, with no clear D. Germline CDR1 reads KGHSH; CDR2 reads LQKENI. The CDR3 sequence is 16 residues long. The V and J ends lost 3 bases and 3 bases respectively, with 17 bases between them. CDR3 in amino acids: CASSPSPVPSKETQYF. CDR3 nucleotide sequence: TGTGCCAGCTCACCCTCCCCGGTTCCATCCAAAGAGACCCAGTACTTC.

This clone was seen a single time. DNA for the CDR3: TGTGCCATCAGTGCATCTCTAACCGGGGATATCTACGAGCAGTACTTC. Protein: CAISASLTGDIYEQYF. The V gene is TRBV10-3, the J gene TRBJ2-7, with a weak D call TRBD2 (5 bases). Germline assignment: CDR1 ENHRY and CDR2 SYGVKD. Deletions cut 4 bases from V and 3 bases from J, with 19 bases between. The CDR3 totals 16 residues.

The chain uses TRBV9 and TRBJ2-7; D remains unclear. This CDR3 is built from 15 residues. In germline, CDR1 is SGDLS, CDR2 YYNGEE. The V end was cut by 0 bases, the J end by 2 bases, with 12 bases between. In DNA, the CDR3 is TGTGCCAGCAGCGTAGCGGCAGTGCTCCCCTACGAGCAGTACTTC. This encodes CASSVAAVLPYEQYF.

The DNA of the CDR3 is TGTGCCAGCAAGACAGCGTGGGGGGGGGAGACCCAGTACTTC. It specifies CASKTAWGGETQYF. The rearrangement joins TRBV2 to TRBJ2-5, with 7 bases lining up with TRBD2. The V gene's germline CDR1 is SNHLY and CDR2 FYNNEI. CDR3 size: 14 residues. Trimming took 7 bases from V and 5 from J; bases not matched to a gene: 10.

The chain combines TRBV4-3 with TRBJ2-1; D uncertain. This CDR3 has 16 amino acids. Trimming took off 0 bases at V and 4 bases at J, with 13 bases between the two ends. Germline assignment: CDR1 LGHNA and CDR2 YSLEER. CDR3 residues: CASSQERLAPYNEQFF. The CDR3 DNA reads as TGCGCCAGCAGCCAAGAACGACTCGCACCTTACAATGAGCAGTTCTTC.

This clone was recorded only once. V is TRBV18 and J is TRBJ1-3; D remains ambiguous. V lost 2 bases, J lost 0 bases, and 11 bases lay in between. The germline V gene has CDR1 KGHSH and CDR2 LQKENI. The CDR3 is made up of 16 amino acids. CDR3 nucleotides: TGTGCCAGCTCACCAAGTCCTTCTACCTCTGGAAACACCATATATTTT. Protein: CASSPSPSTSGNTIYF. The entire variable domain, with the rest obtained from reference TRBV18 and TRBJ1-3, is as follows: NAGVMQNPRHLVRRRGQEARLRCSPMKGHSHVYWYRQLPEEGLKFMVYLQKENIIDESGMPKERFSAEFPKEGPSILRIQQVVRGDSAAYFCASSPSPSTSGNTIYFGEGSWLTVV.

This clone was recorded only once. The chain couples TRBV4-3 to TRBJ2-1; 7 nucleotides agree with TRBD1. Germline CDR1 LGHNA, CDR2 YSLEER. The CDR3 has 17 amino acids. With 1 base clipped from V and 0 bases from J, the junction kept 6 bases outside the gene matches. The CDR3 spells CASSQAYRGSSYNEQFF. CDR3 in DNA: TGCGCCAGCAGCCAAGCCTACAGGGGAAGCTCCTACAATGAGCAGTTCTTC.

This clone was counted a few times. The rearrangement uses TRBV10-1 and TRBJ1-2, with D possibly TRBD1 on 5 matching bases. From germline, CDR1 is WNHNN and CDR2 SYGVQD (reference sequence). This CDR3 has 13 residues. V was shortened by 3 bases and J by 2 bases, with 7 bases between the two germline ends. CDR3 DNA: TGCGCCAGCAGTGACAGGGTCAACTATGGCTACACCTTC. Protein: CASSDRVNYGYTF.